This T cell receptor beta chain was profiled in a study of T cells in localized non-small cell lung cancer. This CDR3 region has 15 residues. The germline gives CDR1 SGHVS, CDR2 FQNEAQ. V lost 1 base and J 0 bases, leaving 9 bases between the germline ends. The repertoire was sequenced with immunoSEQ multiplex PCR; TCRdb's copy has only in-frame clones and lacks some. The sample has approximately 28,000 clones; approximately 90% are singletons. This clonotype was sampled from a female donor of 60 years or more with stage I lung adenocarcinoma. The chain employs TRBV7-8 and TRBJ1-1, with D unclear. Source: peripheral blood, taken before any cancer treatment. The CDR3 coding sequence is TGTGCCAGCAGCTTAGAGTACAGCGTGAACACTGAAGCTTTCTTT. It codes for CASSLEYSVNTEAFF.